A single sample gave rise to the 6 T cell receptor beta chains below, sequenced in a study of T cells expressing NK-cell markers. TCRdb re-called the 5' RACE reads; every CDR3 protein appears as one record, without DNA. Its table records some 410,000 distinct CDR3 sequences. The sequenced sample was blood T cells: a sorted CD56 or NKG2C T cell subset, CD4+ or CD8+ T cells, or bulk PBMC T cells (not recorded which). The receptors derive from a woman between 18 and 75 years old in good health.

The chain recombines TRBV6-6 with TRBJ1-1. The CDR3 loop spans 13 amino acids. The V gene's germline CDR1 is MNHNY and CDR2 SVGAGI (reference sequence). The CDR3 reads CASSDILNTEAFF.

This sequence joins TRBV20-1 and TRBJ2-1; the TRBD2 assignment by TCRdb is unverifiable without DNA. Germline-derived CDR1 and CDR2 are DFQATT and SNEGSKA (reference sequence). This CDR3 is built from 17 residues. CDR3: CSARDSTSGGRFNEQFF.

This rearrangement joins TRBV10-2 to TRBJ1-2. The CDR3 is 13 residues long. Germline CDR1 is WSHSY and CDR2 is SAAADI. The CDR3 loop is CASQGLANYGYTF.

The V call is TRBV21-1, the J call TRBJ1-5; with no DNA, the TCRdb D assignment of TRBD1 cannot be verified. TRBV21-1 is reported as a pseudogene. This CDR3 has 15 residues. The CDR3 here is CASSIKTGGYQPQHF.

The rearrangement uses TRBV29-1 and TRBJ2-1; TCRdb returns TRBD1, unconfirmable since there is no DNA. Germline CDR1 reads SQVTM; CDR2 reads ANQGSEA. This CDR3 comprises 17 residues. The CDR3 here is CSVVGALDRDSYNEQFF.

This chain connects TRBV6-1 to TRBJ2-3; TCRdb designates TRBD1, a call that cannot be tested without DNA. The germline V gene encodes CDR1 MNHNS and CDR2 SASEGT. The CDR3 is made up of 14 amino acids. The CDR3 loop is CASSGTGPTDTQYF.